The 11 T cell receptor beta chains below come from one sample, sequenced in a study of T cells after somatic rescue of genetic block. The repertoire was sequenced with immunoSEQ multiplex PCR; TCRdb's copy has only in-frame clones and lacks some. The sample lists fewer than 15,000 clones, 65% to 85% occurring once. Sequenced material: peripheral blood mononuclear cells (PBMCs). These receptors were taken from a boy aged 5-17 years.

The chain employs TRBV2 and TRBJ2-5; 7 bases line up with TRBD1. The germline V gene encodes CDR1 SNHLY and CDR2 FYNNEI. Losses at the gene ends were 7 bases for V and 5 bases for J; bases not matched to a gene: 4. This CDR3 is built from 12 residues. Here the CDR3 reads CASKGQWETQYF. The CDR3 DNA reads TGTGCCAGCAAGGGACAGTGGGAGACCCAGTACTTC.

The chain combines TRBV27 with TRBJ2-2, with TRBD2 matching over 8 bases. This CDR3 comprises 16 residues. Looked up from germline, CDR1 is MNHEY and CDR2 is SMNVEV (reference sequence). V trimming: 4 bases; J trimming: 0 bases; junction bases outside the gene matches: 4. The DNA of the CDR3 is TGTGCCAGCAGTTCAGCGGGGGCCGCGAACACCGGGGAGCTGTTTTTT. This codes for CASSSAGAANTGELFF.

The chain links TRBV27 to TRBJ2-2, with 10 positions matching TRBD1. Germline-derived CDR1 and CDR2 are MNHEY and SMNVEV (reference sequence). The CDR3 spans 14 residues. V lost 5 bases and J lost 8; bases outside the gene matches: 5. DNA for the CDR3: TGTGCCAGCAGTATTGACAGGGGGCCAGGGGAGCTGTTTTTT. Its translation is CASSIDRGPGELFF.

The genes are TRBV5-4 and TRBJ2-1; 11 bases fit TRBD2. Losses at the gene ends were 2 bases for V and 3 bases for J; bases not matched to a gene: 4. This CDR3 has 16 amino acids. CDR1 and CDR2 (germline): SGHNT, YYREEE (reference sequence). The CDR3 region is CASSFPGTSGYNEQFF. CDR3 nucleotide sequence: TGTGCCAGCAGCTTCCCCGGGACTAGCGGCTACAATGAGCAGTTCTTC.

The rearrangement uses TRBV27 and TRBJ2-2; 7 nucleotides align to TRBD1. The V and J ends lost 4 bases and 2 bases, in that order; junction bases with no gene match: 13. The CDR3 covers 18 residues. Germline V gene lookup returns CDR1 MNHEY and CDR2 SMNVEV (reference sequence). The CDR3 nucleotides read TGTGCCAGCAGTTCCCGCACCTTCGACAGGGTTAACACCGGGGAGCTGTTTTTT. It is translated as CASSSRTFDRVNTGELFF.

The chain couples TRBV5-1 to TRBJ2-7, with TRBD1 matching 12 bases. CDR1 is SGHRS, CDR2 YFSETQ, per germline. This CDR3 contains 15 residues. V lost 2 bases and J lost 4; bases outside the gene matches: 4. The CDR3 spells CASSLGDRGQYEQYF. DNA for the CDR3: TGCGCCAGCAGCTTAGGGGACAGGGGGCAATACGAGCAGTACTTC.

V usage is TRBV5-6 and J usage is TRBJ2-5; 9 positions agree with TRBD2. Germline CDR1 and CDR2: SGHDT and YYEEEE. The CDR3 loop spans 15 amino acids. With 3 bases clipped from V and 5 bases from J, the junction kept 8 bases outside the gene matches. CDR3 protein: CASSWGAGGGETQYF. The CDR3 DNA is TGTGCCAGCAGCTGGGGAGCGGGAGGTGGGGAGACCCAGTACTTC.

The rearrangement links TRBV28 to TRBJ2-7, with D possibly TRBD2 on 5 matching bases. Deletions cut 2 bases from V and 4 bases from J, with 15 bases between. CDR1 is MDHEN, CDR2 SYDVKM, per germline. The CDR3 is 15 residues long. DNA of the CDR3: TGTGCCAGCAGTTTAGAGGCCCAGACTACATACGAGCAGTACTTC. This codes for CASSLEAQTTYEQYF.

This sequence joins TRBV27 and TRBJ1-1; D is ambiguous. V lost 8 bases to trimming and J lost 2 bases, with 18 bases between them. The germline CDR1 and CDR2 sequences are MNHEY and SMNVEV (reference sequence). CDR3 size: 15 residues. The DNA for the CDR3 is TGTGCCAGCGGTCCCAGGAGGCTTAGAAACACTGAAGCTTTCTTT. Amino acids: CASGPRRLRNTEAFF.

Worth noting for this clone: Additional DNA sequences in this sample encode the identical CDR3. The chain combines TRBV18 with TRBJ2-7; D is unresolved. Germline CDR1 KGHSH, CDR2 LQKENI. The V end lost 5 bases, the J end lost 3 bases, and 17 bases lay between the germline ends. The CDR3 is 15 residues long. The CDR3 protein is CASSSLDTFHYEQYF. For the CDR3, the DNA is TGTGCCAGCTCATCCCTCGACACCTTCCACTACGAGCAGTACTTC.

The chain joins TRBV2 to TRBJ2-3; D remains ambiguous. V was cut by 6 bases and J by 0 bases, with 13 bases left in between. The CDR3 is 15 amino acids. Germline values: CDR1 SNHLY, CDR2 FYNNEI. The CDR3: CASSTLPSSTDTQYF. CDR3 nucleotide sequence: TGTGCCAGCAGCACACTACCATCTAGCACAGATACGCAGTATTTT.